The clone carrying this TCR beta chain was counted a single time. This record belongs to a study of OX40 agonist ivuxolimab in advanced cancers. The assay was immunoSEQ multiplex PCR, and TCRdb's table has in-frame clones only and misses some. This table has approximately 70,000 clones, 90% to 95% appearing once. Germline-derived CDR1 and CDR2 are SGDLS and YYNGEE. The V and J ends lost 0 bases and 7 bases respectively, with 11 bases between them. The CDR3 extends over 14 amino acids. The sample here was CD4+ or CD8+ T cells sorted from blood, taken in a trial of the OX40 agonist ivuxolimab. This sequence joins TRBV9 and TRBJ2-1; a weak D match, TRBD2 (6 bases). This sequence was found in an adult with an advanced solid tumor such as melanoma, head and neck, liver or kidney cancer. The CDR3 loop is CASSVGGVGNEQFF. As DNA, the CDR3 is TGTGCCAGCAGCGTAGGGGGGGTCGGGAATGAGCAGTTCTTC.